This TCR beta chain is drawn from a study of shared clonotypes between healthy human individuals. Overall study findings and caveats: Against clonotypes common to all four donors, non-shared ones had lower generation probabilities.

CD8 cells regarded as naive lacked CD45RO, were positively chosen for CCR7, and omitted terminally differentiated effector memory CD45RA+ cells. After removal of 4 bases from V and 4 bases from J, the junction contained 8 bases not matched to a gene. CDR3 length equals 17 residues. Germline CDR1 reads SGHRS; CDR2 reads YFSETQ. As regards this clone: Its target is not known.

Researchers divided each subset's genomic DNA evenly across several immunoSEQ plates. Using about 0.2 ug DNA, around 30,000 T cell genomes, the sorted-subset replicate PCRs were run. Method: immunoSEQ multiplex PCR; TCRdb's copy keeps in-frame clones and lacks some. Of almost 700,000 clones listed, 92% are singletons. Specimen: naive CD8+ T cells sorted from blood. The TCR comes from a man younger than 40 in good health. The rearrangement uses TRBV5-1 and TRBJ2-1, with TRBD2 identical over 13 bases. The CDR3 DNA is TGCGCCAGCAGCACTGGGACTAGCGGGACACCATACAATGAGCAGTTCTTC. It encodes CASSTGTSGTPYNEQFF.